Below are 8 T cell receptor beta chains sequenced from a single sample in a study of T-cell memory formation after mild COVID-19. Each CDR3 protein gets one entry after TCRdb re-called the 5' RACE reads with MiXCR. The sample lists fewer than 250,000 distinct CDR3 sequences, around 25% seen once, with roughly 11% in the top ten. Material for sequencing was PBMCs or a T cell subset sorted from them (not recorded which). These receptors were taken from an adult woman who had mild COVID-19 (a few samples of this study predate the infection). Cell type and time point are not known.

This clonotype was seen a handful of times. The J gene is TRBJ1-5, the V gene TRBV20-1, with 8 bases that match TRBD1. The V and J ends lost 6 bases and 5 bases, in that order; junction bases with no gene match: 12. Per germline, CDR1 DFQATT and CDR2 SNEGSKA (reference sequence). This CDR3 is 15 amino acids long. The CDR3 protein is CSAERTGMSDQPQHF. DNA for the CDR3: TGCAGTGCCGAACGGACAGGGATGTCGGATCAGCCCCAGCATTTT.

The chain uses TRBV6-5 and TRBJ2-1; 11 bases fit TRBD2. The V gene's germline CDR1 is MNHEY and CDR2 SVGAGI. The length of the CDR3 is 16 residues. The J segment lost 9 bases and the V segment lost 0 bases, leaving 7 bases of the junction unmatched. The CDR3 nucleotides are TGTGCCAGCAGTTACTCTTCACTAGCGGGAGTACTTGAGCAGTTCTTC. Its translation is CASSYSSLAGVLEQFF.

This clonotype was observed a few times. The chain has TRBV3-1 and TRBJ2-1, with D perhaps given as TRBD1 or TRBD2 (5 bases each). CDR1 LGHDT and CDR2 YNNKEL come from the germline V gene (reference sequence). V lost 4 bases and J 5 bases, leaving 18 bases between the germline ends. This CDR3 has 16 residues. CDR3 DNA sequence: TGTGCCAGCAGCCGGGGGAAGGGCCTTTCTAACAATGAGCAGTTCTTC. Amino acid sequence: CASSRGKGLSNNEQFF.

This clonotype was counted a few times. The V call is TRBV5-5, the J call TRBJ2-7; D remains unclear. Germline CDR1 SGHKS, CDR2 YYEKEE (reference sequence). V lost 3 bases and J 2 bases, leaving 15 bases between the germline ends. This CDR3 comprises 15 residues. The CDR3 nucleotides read TGTGCCAGCAGCTCCGGACCCGGATCAGCCTACGAGCAGTACTTC. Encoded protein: CASSSGPGSAYEQYF.

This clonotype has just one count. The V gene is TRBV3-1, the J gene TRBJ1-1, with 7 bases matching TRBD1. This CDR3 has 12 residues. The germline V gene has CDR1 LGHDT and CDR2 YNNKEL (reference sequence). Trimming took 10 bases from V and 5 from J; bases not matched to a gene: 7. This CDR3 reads CATRQGGTEAFF. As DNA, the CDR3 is TGTGCCACGCGACAGGGTGGGACTGAAGCTTTCTTT.

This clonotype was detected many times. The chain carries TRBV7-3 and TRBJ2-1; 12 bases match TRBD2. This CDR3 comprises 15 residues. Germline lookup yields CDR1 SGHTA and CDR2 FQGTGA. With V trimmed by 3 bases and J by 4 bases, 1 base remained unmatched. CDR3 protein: CASSLGTSGYNEQFF. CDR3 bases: TGTGCCAGCAGCTTGGGGACTAGCGGGTACAATGAGCAGTTCTTC.

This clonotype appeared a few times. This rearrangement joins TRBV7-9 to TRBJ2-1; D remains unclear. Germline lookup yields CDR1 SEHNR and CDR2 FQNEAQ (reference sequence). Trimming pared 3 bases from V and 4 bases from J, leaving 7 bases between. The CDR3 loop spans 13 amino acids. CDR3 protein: CASSFFLYNEQFF. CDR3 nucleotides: TGTGCCAGCAGCTTCTTTCTTTACAATGAGCAGTTCTTC.

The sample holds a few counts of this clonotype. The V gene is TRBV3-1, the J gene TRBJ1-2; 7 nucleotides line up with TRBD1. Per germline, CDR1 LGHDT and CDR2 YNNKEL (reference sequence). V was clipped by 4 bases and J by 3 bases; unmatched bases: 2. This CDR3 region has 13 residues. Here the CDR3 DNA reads TGTGCCAGCAGCCGGGACAGTTACTATGGCTACACCTTC. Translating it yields CASSRDSYYGYTF.